This T cell receptor (beta chain) was recorded in a study of tumor-infiltrating lymphocytes in oesophageal squamous cell carcinoma. TCRdb ran MiXCR on the PCR reads and lists one entry per CDR3 protein. The repertoire consists of about 19,000 distinct CDR3 sequences, with roughly 41% occurring once and the leading ten covering 10%. This TCR was recovered from a male donor with esophageal squamous cell carcinoma. Sequencing input: normal esophageal tissue next to the tumor.

The CDR3 spells CASSLRPSGGPNNEQFF. The CDR3 DNA reads as TGTGCCAGCAGCTTAAGGCCTAGCGGGGGGCCCAACAATGAGCAGTTCTTC. The chain joins TRBV7-3 to TRBJ2-1; 11 bases match TRBD2. Germline trimming cut 1 base from V and 5 bases from J; bases unmatched to any gene: 7. This CDR3 spans 17 amino acids. CDR1 SGHTA and CDR2 FQGTGA come from the germline V gene. Full variable domain (missing parts from reference TRBV7-3 and TRBJ2-1): GAGVSQTPSNKVTEKGKYVELRCDPISGHTALYWYRQSLGQGPEFLIYFQGTGAADDSGLPNDRFFAVRPEGSVSTLKIQRTERGDSAVYLCASSLRPSGGPNNEQFFGPGTRLTVL.